Below, 27 T cell receptor beta chains from the same sample are listed, as sequenced in a study of low-dose radiotherapy and immunotherapy resistance in tumors. Time point indicated: before trial treatment. Primers used for first-strand cDNA, a TRAV- and TRBV-specific set, covered both alpha and beta chains. TCRs were amplified for about 18 PCR cycles with a constant-region primer and V-primer adapter. MiXCR, applied by TCRdb to the reads, yields one record per CDR3 protein. In the table there are 85,000 to 100,000 distinct CDR3 sequences, 9.4% of which are singletons. Sequenced here: PBMCs, sampled before treatment. The source is a male donor with prostate cancer.

The V gene is TRBV25-1, the J gene TRBJ2-5, with 9 bases that match TRBD1. CDR1 and CDR2 (germline): MGHDK, SYGVNS. J lost 5 bases, V lost 4 bases, and 5 bases had no gene match. The CDR3 contains 14 residues. The CDR3 region has the DNA TGTGCCAGCAGTGTAACAGGGGGCTTTGAGACCCAGTACTTC. Amino acid sequence: CASSVTGGFETQYF.

This clonotype was counted ten times or more. This chain connects TRBV30 to TRBJ2-5; the D gene is possibly TRBD2 (6 bases). The V gene's germline CDR1 is GTSNPN and CDR2 SVGIG (reference sequence). V was trimmed by 5 bases and J by 4 bases, leaving 20 bases between them. The CDR3 contains 15 residues. The CDR3 here is CAWGRPGGTRETQYF. The DNA for the CDR3 is TGTGCCTGGGGGCGCCCTGGCGGGACTCGAGAGACCCAGTACTTC.

The sample holds many counts of this clonotype. V is TRBV2 and J is TRBJ2-6; D is unclear. Looked up from germline, CDR1 is SNHLY and CDR2 is FYNNEI. The CDR3 is made up of 15 amino acids. V lost 4 bases to trimming and J lost 4 bases, with 11 bases between them. CDR3 DNA: TGTGCCAGCAGTGGGGGAACGTCCGGGGCCAACGTCCTGACTTTC. Translation gives CASSGGTSGANVLTF.

This clonotype was seen more than once but under ten times. The gene calls are TRBV7-3 and TRBJ2-1, with 13 bases lining up with TRBD2. Trimming took 1 base from V and 5 from J; bases not matched to a gene: 5. The CDR3 extends over 17 amino acids. Germline CDR1 reads SGHTA; CDR2 reads FQGTGA. CDR3 amino acids: CASSLNLGTSGNNEQFF. CDR3 nucleotides: TGTGCCAGCAGCTTAAATCTCGGGACTAGCGGGAACAATGAGCAGTTCTTC.

For this clonotype: A read error is likely here: a far larger clone is one base away. This rearrangement joins TRBV5-4 to TRBJ2-1; possibly TRBD2 for D (7 bases). CDR3 length: 13 amino acids. CDR1 and CDR2 from the germline V gene are SGHNT and YYREEE (reference sequence). V shed 1 base and J shed 10 bases, with 12 bases lying between them. In nucleotides, the CDR3 is TGTGCCAGCAGCTTGTGGGGGGGCCACGAGCAGTTCTTC. Translating it yields CASSLWGGHEQFF.

This clonotype was seen at least ten times. J is TRBJ2-2 and V is TRBV5-1; 7 nucleotides match TRBD1. Per the germline V gene, CDR1 is SGHRS and CDR2 is YFSETQ. V was pared by 4 bases and J by 0 bases, with 6 bases of the junction left unmatched. This CDR3 spans 16 amino acids. CDR3 nucleotide sequence: TGCGCCAGCAGCATACAGGGGCCCCCGAACACCGGGGAGCTGTTTTTT. It is translated as CASSIQGPPNTGELFF.

This clonotype was observed a few times. V gene TRBV28 combines with J gene TRBJ2-1; no clear D gene. Germline V CDR1 and CDR2: MDHEN, SYDVKM. This CDR3 has 17 residues. V lost 7 bases to trimming and J lost 8 bases, with 27 bases between them. The CDR3: CASTPGGIGIVVDEQFF. DNA of the CDR3: TGTGCCAGCACCCCGGGCGGCATAGGGATCGTCGTGGATGAGCAGTTCTTC.

This clonotype was detected ten times or more. The rearrangement uses TRBV10-3 and TRBJ2-3; the D is unclear. Germline V gene sequence: CDR1 ENHRY, CDR2 SYGVKD. With 2 bases removed from V and 0 bases from J, the gap between germline ends came to 12 bases. This CDR3 is 16 amino acids long. This chain's CDR3 is CAISERVRVSTDTQYF. The DNA for the CDR3 is TGTGCCATCAGTGAGAGGGTTCGGGTTAGCACAGATACGCAGTATTTT.

This clonotype appeared many times. The chain has TRBV4-2 and TRBJ2-2; D possibly corresponds to TRBD2 (5 bases). Germline V gives CDR1 LGHNA, CDR2 YNFKEQ. Trimming stripped 0 bases from V and 4 bases from J, with 12 bases between. The CDR3 extends over 16 amino acids. This CDR3 reads CASSQETLGSTGELFF. CDR3 nucleotides: TGTGCCAGCAGCCAAGAAACCCTAGGGAGCACCGGGGAGCTGTTTTTT.

This clonotype was observed many times. J is TRBJ2-6 and V is TRBV28; D is uncertain. The V gene lost 7 bases and the J gene lost 1 base, with 11 bases spanning the gap. The CDR3 runs 15 residues. The germline V gene encodes CDR1 MDHEN and CDR2 SYDVKM. In nucleotides, the CDR3 is TGTGCCAGCACCATAGGTGGGTCTGGGGCCAACGTCCTGACTTTC. As protein: CASTIGGSGANVLTF.

About this clonotype itself: Being one base from a much bigger clone, this may be a read error. The V gene is TRBV20-1, the J gene TRBJ2-1; D uncertain. The CDR3 is 11 residues long. Trimming removed 5 bases at V and 7 bases at J, with 9 bases between. Per germline, CDR1 DFQATT and CDR2 SNEGSKA (reference sequence). CDR3 DNA: TGCAGTGCTCCTTCTGGTAATGAGCAGTTCTTC. It specifies CSAPSGNEQFF.

The V and J genes are TRBV21-1 and TRBJ2-1; no DNA check was done on the table's D call, TRBD1. TRBV21-1 is a listed pseudogene. CDR3 length: 18 amino acids. CDR3 sequence reads: CASNEEPEQGASYNEQFF. CDR3 coding DNA: TGTGCCAGCAACGAAGAACCCGAACAGGGGGCCTCCTACAATGAGCAGTTCTTC.

This clonotype was found many times. The rearrangement uses TRBV6-2 or TRBV6-3 and TRBJ2-1; 7 nucleotides align to TRBD2. Germline values: CDR1 MNHEY, CDR2 SVGEGT. V lost 5 bases to trimming and J lost 5 bases; unmatched junction nucleotides: 9. This CDR3 is 15 amino acids long. The CDR3 region is CASSPDRDYDNEQFF. The DNA for the CDR3 is TGTGCCAGCAGTCCTGACCGGGACTACGACAATGAGCAGTTCTTC.

This clonotype was detected many times. CDR3 residues: CASSEGLFGYEQYF. The CDR3 DNA sequence: TGCGCCAGCAGCGAGGGACTATTTGGTTACGAGCAGTACTTC. This chain links TRBV5-1 with TRBJ2-7; TRBD2 aligns across 7 bases. Germline trimming cut 4 bases from V and 4 bases from J; bases unmatched to any gene: 8. Germline V lookup: CDR1 SGHRS, CDR2 YFSETQ. The CDR3 length is 14 residues.

This clonotype was observed many times. V gene TRBV5-4 combines with J gene TRBJ2-5; TRBD1 agrees at 8 bases. V was pared by 4 bases and J by 3 bases, with 5 bases of the junction left unmatched. The CDR3 covers 14 residues. Germline lookup yields CDR1 SGHNT and CDR2 YYREEE (reference sequence). The CDR3: CASSTRTGKETQYF. The CDR3 bases are TGTGCCAGCAGCACACGGACAGGGAAAGAGACCCAGTACTTC. Combining the CDR3 with reference TRBV5-4 and TRBJ2-5 gives the whole variable domain ETGVTQSPTHLIKTRGQQVTLRCSSQSGHNTVSWYQQALGQGPQFIFQYYREEENGRGNFPPRFSGLQFPNYSSELNVNALELDDSALYLCASSTRTGKETQYFGPGTRLLVL.

This clonotype was recorded many times. The V gene is TRBV20-1, the J gene TRBJ2-5; 14 nucleotides match TRBD2. The V gene end was trimmed by 6 bases and the J gene end by 4 bases; junction bases not matched to a gene: 7. This CDR3 spans 15 amino acids. Germline V gene lookup returns CDR1 DFQATT and CDR2 SNEGSKA (reference sequence). The CDR3 region has the DNA TGCAGTGCCCCGGGACTAGCGGGAGTTCGAGAGACCCAGTACTTC. It yields the protein CSAPGLAGVRETQYF.

This clonotype has at least ten counts. The genes are TRBV28 and TRBJ2-7; no clear D gene. V was pared by 3 bases and J by 2 bases, with 8 bases between. Looked up from germline, CDR1 is MDHEN and CDR2 is SYDVKM. CDR3 size: 13 residues. The CDR3 nucleotides read TGTGCCAGCAGTTTGACTGACACCTACGAGCAGTACTTC. This codes for CASSLTDTYEQYF.

This clonotype was seen repeatedly, ten times or more. The CDR3 bases are TGCAGTGCTAGAGGGCCGTTGGGCACCGGGGAGCTGTTTTTT. This translates into CSARGPLGTGELFF. The chain recombines TRBV20-1 with TRBJ2-2; D is undetermined. Germline V gene data show CDR1 as DFQATT and CDR2 as SNEGSKA (reference sequence). Trimming shortened V by 1 base and J by 4 bases, and 10 bases separated the two germline ends. The CDR3 runs to 14 residues.

This chain uses TRBV28 with TRBJ1-5; no clear D. The V and J ends lost 3 bases and 4 bases respectively, with 10 bases between them. From germline, CDR1 is MDHEN and CDR2 SYDVKM. This CDR3 contains 14 residues. CDR3 amino acids: CASSFLTENQPQHF. The CDR3 region has the DNA TGTGCCAGCAGTTTCTTAACAGAAAATCAGCCCCAGCATTTT.

This clonotype was found many times. The chain joins TRBV2 to TRBJ2-5; TRBD2 matches at 8 bases. The CDR3 is 16 amino acids. Germline assignment: CDR1 SNHLY and CDR2 FYNNEI. V was clipped by 0 bases and J by 9 bases; unmatched bases: 12. This CDR3 is CASSEAGSGGWKAQYF. The CDR3 nucleotides are TGTGCCAGCAGTGAAGCGGGGTCGGGAGGGTGGAAAGCCCAGTACTTC.

This clonotype was picked up one time. A read error is likely here: a far larger clone is one base away. The V and J genes are TRBV13 and TRBJ2-5; 8 bases match TRBD2. Germline lookup yields CDR1 PRHDT and CDR2 FYEKMQ (reference sequence). V shed 6 bases, J shed 5 bases, and the junction held 8 bases outside the gene matches. The CDR3 loop spans 14 amino acids. The CDR3 coding sequence is TGTGCCAGCAGGGGATCGGCGGGAGGCGAGACCCAGTACTTC. Translation gives CASRGSAGGETQYF.

This chain uses TRBV28 with TRBJ1-1; D gene ambiguous. CDR1 is MDHEN, CDR2 SYDVKM, per germline. V lost 3 bases, J lost 0 bases, and 11 bases lay in between. This CDR3 is 15 amino acids long. The CDR3 region has the DNA TGTGCCAGCAGTTTTCTTCCGTCCTTGAACACTGAAGCTTTCTTT. It encodes CASSFLPSLNTEAFF.

The chain's CDR3 is CSAEPGRSSYEQYF. CDR3 DNA sequence: TGCAGCGCCGAGCCGGGGAGGAGCTCCTACGAGCAGTACTTC. The V gene is TRBV29-1, the J gene TRBJ2-7; D may be TRBD2 (6 bases). In germline, CDR1 is SQVTM, CDR2 ANQGSEA. V lost 7 bases and J lost 0, with 16 bases in between. The CDR3 is made up of 14 amino acids.

This clonotype came up many times. The J gene is TRBJ2-5, the V gene TRBV13, with TRBD1 identical over 7 bases. The CDR3 covers 15 residues. Germline V CDR1 and CDR2: PRHDT, FYEKMQ (reference sequence). With V trimmed by 0 bases and J by 7 bases, 8 bases remained unmatched. In DNA form, the CDR3 reads TGTGCCAGCAGCTTAGGCCAGACAGGGTCGTCGACCCAGTACTTC. Translated, it gives CASSLGQTGSSTQYF. The full variable domain, its missing parts supplied by reference TRBV13 and TRBJ2-5, is AAGVIQSPRHLIKEKRETATLKCYPIPRHDTVYWYQQGPGQDPQFLISFYEKMQSDKGSIPDRFSAQQFSDYHSELNMSSLELGDSALYFCASSLGQTGSSTQYFGPGTRLLVL.

The table lists this clonotype with many counts. The V call is TRBV6-1, the J call TRBJ1-5; D remains ambiguous. V gave up 2 bases and J gave up 3 bases, with 14 bases separating them. This CDR3 spans 16 amino acids. In germline, CDR1 is MNHNS, CDR2 SASEGT. The CDR3 coding sequence is TGTGCCAGCAGTGAAATATCAGGTCTCAACAATCAGCCCCAGCATTTT. This codes for CASSEISGLNNQPQHF.

In this sample, this clonotype turned up many times. The chain links TRBV13 to TRBJ2-1, with 10 nucleotides matching TRBD2. Germline CDR1 PRHDT, CDR2 FYEKMQ (reference sequence). The CDR3 is 14 residues long. V dropped 5 bases and J dropped 6; count of bases not matched to a gene: 4. The CDR3 spells CASSPGTSVNEQFF. As DNA, the CDR3 is TGTGCCAGCAGCCCCGGGACTAGCGTCAATGAGCAGTTCTTC.

This clonotype was picked up many times. The V call is TRBV7-2, the J call TRBJ1-5; tentative D call: TRBD1 (6 bases). This CDR3 contains 17 residues. CDR1 and CDR2 from the germline V gene are SGHTA and FQGNSA. Trimming cost V 5 bases and J 0 bases, with 17 bases left between them. The CDR3 DNA is TGTGCCAGCAGCCCGAATACAGGGATGGGTAGCAATCAGCCCCAGCATTTT. This encodes CASSPNTGMGSNQPQHF.